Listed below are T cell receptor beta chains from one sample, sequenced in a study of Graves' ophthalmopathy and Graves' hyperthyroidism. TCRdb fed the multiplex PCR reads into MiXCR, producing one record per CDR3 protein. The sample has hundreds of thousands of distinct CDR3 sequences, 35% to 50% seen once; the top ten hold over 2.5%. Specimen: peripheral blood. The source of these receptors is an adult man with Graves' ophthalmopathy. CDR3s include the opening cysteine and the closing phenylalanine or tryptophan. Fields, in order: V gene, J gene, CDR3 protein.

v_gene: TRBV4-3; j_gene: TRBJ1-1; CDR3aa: CASSLSGTGGRAFF
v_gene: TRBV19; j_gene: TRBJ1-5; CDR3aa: CASTVGTGVPRQPQHF
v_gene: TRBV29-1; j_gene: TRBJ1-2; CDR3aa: CSATDGTGHGYTF
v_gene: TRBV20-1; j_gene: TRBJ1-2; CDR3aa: CSASAGGTYGYTF
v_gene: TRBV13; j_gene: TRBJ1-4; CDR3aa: CASSLSKTGANEKLFF
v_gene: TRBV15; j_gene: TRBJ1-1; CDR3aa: CATSRERQGNAEAFF
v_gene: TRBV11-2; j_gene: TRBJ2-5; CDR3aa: CASSPPLAGRARYF
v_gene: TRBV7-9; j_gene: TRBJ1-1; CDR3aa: CASSQYNLAFF
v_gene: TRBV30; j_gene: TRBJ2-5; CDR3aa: CAWSGSGGQETQDF
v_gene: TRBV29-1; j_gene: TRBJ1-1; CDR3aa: CSADRGVTFF
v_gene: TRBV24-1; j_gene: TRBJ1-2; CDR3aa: CATSEREF